This TCR beta chain was sequenced for a study of glioma-infiltrating T cells. Whole-study results and caveats: Tissue-blood divergence was below expectation in non-neoplastic patients, above in gliomas. Tissue and blood shared very few CDR3 sequences.

The CDR3 is 15 residues long. Using RNA template, CDR3s of TCR alpha and beta were amplified with iRepertoire arm-PCR. For one-step reverse transcription and amplification, about 90-400 ng of tissue mRNA or PBMC total RNA was used. TCRdb processed the multiplex PCR reads anew with MiXCR; each CDR3 protein has one entry. The top ten hold around 5.2% of the sample, which has roughly 200,000 distinct CDR3 sequences, about 46% seen once. A note on this clonotype: Its antigen is not known. An end of the junction differs from the germline gene, which may be a read error.

The source material was glioma tissue, nonneoplastic brain tissue, or PBMCs (not recorded which). The clonotype comes from a human donor with low-grade glioma or glioblastoma, undergoing nonglioma brain surgery, or in good health (not recorded which). J is TRBJ2-1 and V is TRBV12-3 or TRBV12-4, with 8 bases fitting TRBD2. The CDR3 bases are TGTGCCAGAAGTTTGATTCAGGGCGGGAGGAATGAGCAGTTCTTC. As protein: CARSLIQGGRNEQFF.